This record concerns one T cell receptor beta chain sequence. TCRdb re-derived calls from the RT-PCR reads in MiXCR, one entry per CDR3 protein. The repertoire consists of around 520,000 distinct CDR3 sequences, with roughly 23% occurring once and the leading ten covering around 1.8%. The entry originates in a study of response to subunit inactivated influenza vaccine. The CDR3 loop spans 13 amino acids. Trimming removed 3 bases at V and 3 bases at J, with 8 bases between. Germline CDR1 reads LGHNT; CDR2 reads FRNRAP. The origin of this receptor is a man aged 50 to 59 who received an inactivated influenza vaccine. The V call is TRBV12-5, the J call TRBJ2-5, with D hard to call. The source was CD4+ T cells sorted from PBMCs, collected approximately 5 days after vaccination. The CDR3 DNA reads TGTGCTAGTGGTTTCGCCTCGAAAGAGACCCAGTACTTC. Translating it yields CASGFASKETQYF.